Listed below are T cell receptor beta chains from one sample, sequenced in a study of Ad26.COV2.S vaccination and SARS-CoV-2 variants. Only in-frame clones appear in the TCRdb table, and some are missing; sequencing was by immunoSEQ multiplex PCR. Of 300,000 to 350,000 clones in the sample, 86% were seen once. This sample comprised peripheral blood, obtained in a trial of Ad26.COV2.S vaccine versus placebo. Receptor source: a person between 18 and 59 years old who received the Ad26.COV2.S COVID-19 vaccine or a placebo. Both conserved end residues are part of each CDR3. Each record gives: clone size, D gene, CDR3 length, J gene, V gene, CDR3 protein, CDR3 DNA. The D gene is left open where the match is weak. Some rows have no size entry. The others give once, few or many, or a class for an expanded clone.

-,-,13,TRBJ2-3,TRBV19,CASSSNRADTQYF,TGTGCCAGTAGTTCCAACAGGGCAGATACGCAGTATTTT
-,-,14,TRBJ2-5,TRBV5-1,CASSLTGTQETQYF,TGCGCCAGCAGCTTGACAGGAACCCAAGAGACCCAGTACTTC
-,-,15,TRBJ1-5,TRBV7-8,CASSLEGYSNQPQHF,TGTGCCAGCAGCTTAGAGGGGTATAGCAATCAGCCCCAGCATTTT
-,TRBD2,14,TRBJ2-7,TRBV6-6,CASRETSGFYEQYF,TGTGCCAGCAGGGAGACTAGCGGATTCTACGAGCAGTACTTC
-,TRBD2,13,TRBJ2-1,TRBV29-1,CSVESGGYNEQFF,TGCAGCGTTGAGAGCGGGGGTTACAATGAGCAGTTCTTC
once,-,15,TRBJ2-5,TRBV5-1,CASSLGWREEETQYF,TGCGCCAGCAGCTTGGGCTGGCGAGAGGAAGAGACCCAGTACTTC
-,TRBD1,15,TRBJ1-6,TRBV5-1,CASSSSDRGDSPLHF,TGCGCCAGCAGCTCCTCTGACAGGGGAGATTCACCCCTCCACTTT
-,-,12,TRBJ1-3,TRBV27,CASRAPGNTIYF,TGTGCCAGCAGGGCACCTGGAAACACCATATATTTT
-,-,12,TRBJ2-3,TRBV7-2,CASSLATNTQYF,TGTGCCAGCAGCTTAGCTACCAATACGCAGTATTTT
-,TRBD2,16,TRBJ2-7,TRBV27,CASSLSGLASSYEQYF,TGTGCCAGCAGTTTATCCGGACTAGCGTCCTCCTACGAGCAGTACTTC
-,-,15,TRBJ2-5,TRBV7-9,CASSRSSSTEETQYF,TGTGCCAGCAGCCGGAGCTCTAGCACAGAAGAGACCCAGTACTTC
few,-,13,TRBJ1-5,TRBV15,CATSTTRVQPQHF,TGTGCCACCAGCACCACTAGGGTGCAGCCCCAGCATTTT
-,-,15,TRBJ2-4,TRBV2,CASSGTPIAKNIQYF,TGTGCCAGCAGCGGGACACCAATAGCCAAAAACATTCAGTACTTC
once,-,16,TRBJ2-3,TRBV10-1,CASSVQESIFTDTQYF,TGCGCCAGCAGTGTTCAGGAATCCATTTTCACAGATACGCAGTATTTT
-,-,13,TRBJ2-7,TRBV5-1,CASSFGAAYEQYF,TGCGCCAGCAGCTTCGGGGCTGCCTACGAGCAGTACTTC
few,TRBD1,14,TRBJ1-2,TRBV18,CASSLRQGSYGYTF,TGTGCCAGCTCCCTTCGACAGGGGAGCTATGGCTACACCTTC
few,TRBD2,17,TRBJ2-1,TRBV19,CASSVRTSGVFYNEQFF,TGTGCCAGTAGTGTAAGGACTAGCGGGGTGTTTTACAATGAGCAGTTCTTC
-,TRBD1,17,TRBJ2-2,TRBV4-2,CASSQNPRQGGTGELFF,TGTGCCAGCAGCCAAAACCCAAGACAGGGTGGGACCGGGGAGCTGTTTTTT
-,-,14,TRBJ2-7,TRBV28,CASSSRGGAYEQYF,TGTGCCAGCAGCTCCAGGGGGGGCGCCTACGAGCAGTACTTC
-,-,11,TRBJ1-1,TRBV5-6,CASSLRYEAFF,TGTGCCAGCAGCTTGAGGTATGAAGCTTTCTTT
-,-,12,TRBJ2-5,TRBV18,CASSPTQETQYF,TGTGCCAGCTCACCTACCCAAGAGACCCAGTACTTC
-,-,15,TRBJ1-4,TRBV6-5,CASSYGQGVNEKLFF,TGTGCCAGCAGTTACGGCCAAGGGGTTAATGAAAAACTGTTTTTT
-,-,14,TRBJ1-3,TRBV7-2,CASRKSGEGYTIYF,TGTGCCAGCAGAAAGTCGGGGGAAGGATACACCATATATTTT
-,-,16,TRBJ1-4,TRBV18,CASSPPVSGGREKLFF,TGTGCCAGCTCACCCCCCGTGTCCGGGGGGCGGGAAAAACTGTTTTTT
-,-,14,TRBJ1-1,TRBV5-1,CASSIGAMNTEAFF,TGCGCCAGCAGCATCGGGGCCATGAACACTGAAGCTTTCTTT
-,TRBD2,16,TRBJ2-3,TRBV2,CASSKGLAGGTDTQYF,TGTGCCAGCAGTAAAGGGCTAGCGGGGGGCACAGATACGCAGTATTTT
-,-,15,TRBJ2-1,TRBV11-2,CASSPRPTDNNEQFF,TGTGCCAGCAGCCCAAGGCCAACGGACAACAATGAGCAGTTCTTC
-,TRBD1,18,TRBJ2-6,TRBV7-9,CASSTRTGAPDTVNVLTF,TGTGCCAGCAGCACAAGGACAGGCGCACCCGATACTGTCAACGTCCTGACTTTC
-,-,11,TRBJ2-5,TRBV28,CASSPRETQYF,TGTGCCAGCAGCCCCCGGGAGACCCAGTACTTC
-,-,16,TRBJ1-1,TRBV15,CATSSPPGTLNTEAFF,TGTGCCACCAGCTCACCCCCCGGGACATTGAACACTGAAGCTTTCTTT
-,TRBD2,14,TRBJ2-3,TRBV10-3,CAIRRLADTDTQYF,TGTGCCATCAGGCGTCTAGCGGACACAGATACGCAGTATTTT
-,-,12,TRBJ1-2,TRBV28,CASSLTDYGYTF,TGTGCCAGCAGTTTGACGGATTATGGCTACACCTTC
few,-,11,TRBJ2-3,TRBV10-3,CAITDTDTQYF,TGTGCCATCACCGACACAGATACGCAGTATTTT
-,-,14,TRBJ1-2,TRBV6-1,CASSELDSPLGYTF,TGTGCCAGCAGTGAACTCGACAGTCCCCTTGGCTACACCTTC
once,-,15,TRBJ1-4,TRBV19,CASSIADLVGQKLFF,TGTGCCAGTAGTATAGCGGACCTCGTGGGGCAAAAACTGTTTTTT
-,-,13,TRBJ1-1,TRBV2,CASSSSVRPEAFF,-
-,TRBD1,17,TRBJ1-2,TRBV7-9,CASSLMAGTGEFYGYTF,TGTGCCAGCAGCTTAATGGCCGGGACAGGGGAGTTCTATGGCTACACCTTC